Sequencing of this T cell receptor beta chain was carried out in a study of blood T cell repertoires in COVID-19. Study as a whole: PBMCs, B-cell-depleted T cells, or T cells were the source of the cDNA or gDNA that made up the material.

Clinical history as reported by participants underpinned cohort assignment. Each recovered donor of Cohort 3 presented with two negative PCRs, clearance, or symptom resolution. In the original processing: Amplifying reference gene primers gave estimates of nucleated cell counts. The data were produced by immunoSEQ multiplex PCR, yet TCRdb's version contains in-frame clones alone and is incomplete. The D gene and trimming were derived from the DNA, and the V and J assignments and clone size from that table. The table lists a few hundred thousand clones, about nine tenths of them singletons. Germline CDR1 SNHLY, CDR2 FYNNEI. The CDR3 has 11 amino acids. V was trimmed by 2 bases and J by 9 bases, leaving 5 bases between them.

The chain recombines TRBV2 with TRBJ1-5; D call uncertain. Sequencing was carried out using PBMCs or T cells enriched from blood (not recorded which). The TCR originated in a woman aged 60-75 years who had recovered from COVID-19. This CDR3 reads CASSETGPQHF. CDR3 sequence (DNA): TGTGCCAGCAGTGAAACCGGGCCCCAGCATTTT.